The source of this T cell receptor beta chain is a study of Ad26.COV2.S vaccination and SARS-CoV-2 variants. Study results and caveats: An underestimation of total T cell responses may have resulted from the TCR breadth and depth analyses.

The data were produced by immunoSEQ multiplex PCR, yet TCRdb's version contains in-frame clones alone and is incomplete. The table records some 520,000 clones, approximately 90% of them present only once. The treatment: some 20 received Ad26.COV2.S at low or high dose, single or two shots; five or six received placebo; per-sample allocation not given. It was on day 63 after the first vaccine or placebo injection that samples were taken. This clone came up once. Its antigen remains unknown. The source material was peripheral blood, sampled in a trial of Ad26.COV2.S vaccine versus placebo. The sequence derives from a person aged 18-60 years who received the Ad26.COV2.S COVID-19 vaccine or a placebo.

In nucleotides, the CDR3 is TGTGCCAGCACCGGGACAGCTCTCACAGATACGCAGTATTTT. It translates to CASTGTALTDTQYF. J is TRBJ2-3 and V is TRBV6-5, with TRBD1 matching over 7 bases. The junction had 6 bases not matched to a gene; V was cut back by 7 bases and J by 2 bases. The length of the CDR3 is 14 residues. Germline CDR1 and CDR2: MNHEY and SVGAGI.